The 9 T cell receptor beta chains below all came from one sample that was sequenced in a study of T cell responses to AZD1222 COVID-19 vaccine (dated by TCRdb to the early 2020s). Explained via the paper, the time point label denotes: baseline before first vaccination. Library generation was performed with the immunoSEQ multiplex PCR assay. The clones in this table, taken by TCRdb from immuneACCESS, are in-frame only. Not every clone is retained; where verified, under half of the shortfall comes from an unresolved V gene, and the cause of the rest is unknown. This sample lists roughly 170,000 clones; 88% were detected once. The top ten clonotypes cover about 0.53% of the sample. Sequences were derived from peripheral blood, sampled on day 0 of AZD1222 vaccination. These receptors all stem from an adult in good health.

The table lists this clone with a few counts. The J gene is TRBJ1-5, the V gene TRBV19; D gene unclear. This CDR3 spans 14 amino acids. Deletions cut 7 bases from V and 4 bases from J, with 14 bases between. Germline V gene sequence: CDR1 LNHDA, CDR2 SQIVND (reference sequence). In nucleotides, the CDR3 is TGTGCCAGTACCCATTCGGGAGGAAATCAGCCCCAGCATTTT. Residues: CASTHSGGNQPQHF.

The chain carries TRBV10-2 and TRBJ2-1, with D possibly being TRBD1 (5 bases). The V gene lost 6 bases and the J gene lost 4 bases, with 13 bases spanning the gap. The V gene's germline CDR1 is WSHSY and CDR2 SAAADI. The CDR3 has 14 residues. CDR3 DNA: TGCGCCAGCAGAGCAGGGTGGGATTACAATGAGCAGTTCTTC. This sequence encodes CASRAGWDYNEQFF.

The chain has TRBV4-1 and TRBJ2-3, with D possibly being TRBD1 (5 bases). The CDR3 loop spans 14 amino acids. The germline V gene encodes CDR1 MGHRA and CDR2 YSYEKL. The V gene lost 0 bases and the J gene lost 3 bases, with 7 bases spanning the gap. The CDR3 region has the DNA TGCGCCAGCAGCCAAGATCAGGGAACAGATACGCAGTATTTT. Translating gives CASSQDQGTDTQYF.

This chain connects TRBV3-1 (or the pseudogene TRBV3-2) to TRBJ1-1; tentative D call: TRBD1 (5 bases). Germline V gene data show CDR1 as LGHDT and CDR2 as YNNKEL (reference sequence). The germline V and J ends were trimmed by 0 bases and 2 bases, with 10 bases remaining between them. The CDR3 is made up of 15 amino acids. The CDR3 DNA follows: TGTGCCAGCAGCCAAGACCCAGGGCTTAACACTGAAGCTTTCTTT. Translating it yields CASSQDPGLNTEAFF.

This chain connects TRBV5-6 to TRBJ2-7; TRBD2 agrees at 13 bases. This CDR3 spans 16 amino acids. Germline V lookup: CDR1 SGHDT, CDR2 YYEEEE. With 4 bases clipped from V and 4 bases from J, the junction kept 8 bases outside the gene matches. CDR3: CASSPRLAGGLYEQYF. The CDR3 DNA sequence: TGTGCCAGCAGCCCAAGACTAGCGGGAGGATTATACGAGCAGTACTTC.

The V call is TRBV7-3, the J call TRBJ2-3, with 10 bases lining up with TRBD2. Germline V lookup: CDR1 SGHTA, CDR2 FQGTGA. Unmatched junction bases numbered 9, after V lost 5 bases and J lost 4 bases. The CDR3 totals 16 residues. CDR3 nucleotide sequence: TGTGCCAGCAGCCCAGAAGCGGGGGGGCTCGCAGATACGCAGTATTTT. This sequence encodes CASSPEAGGLADTQYF.

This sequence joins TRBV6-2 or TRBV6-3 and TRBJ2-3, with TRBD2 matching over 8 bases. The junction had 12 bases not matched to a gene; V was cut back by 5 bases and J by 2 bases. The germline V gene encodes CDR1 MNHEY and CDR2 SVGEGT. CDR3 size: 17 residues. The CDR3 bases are TGTGCCAGCAGTGGGGGAGCTCGGGAGGGCCCCACAGATACGCAGTATTTT. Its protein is CASSGGAREGPTDTQYF.

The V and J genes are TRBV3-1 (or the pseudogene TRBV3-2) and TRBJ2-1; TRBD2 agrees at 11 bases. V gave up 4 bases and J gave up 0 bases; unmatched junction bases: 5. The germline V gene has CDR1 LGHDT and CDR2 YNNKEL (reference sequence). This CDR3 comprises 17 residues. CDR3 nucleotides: TGTGCCAGCAGCCCTCTAGCGGGAGGAAGCTCCTACAATGAGCAGTTCTTC. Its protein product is CASSPLAGGSSYNEQFF.

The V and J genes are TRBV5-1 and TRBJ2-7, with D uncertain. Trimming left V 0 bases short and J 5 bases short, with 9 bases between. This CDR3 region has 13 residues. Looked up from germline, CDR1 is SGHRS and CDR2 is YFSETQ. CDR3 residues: CASSLVEGHEQYF. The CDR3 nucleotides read TGCGCCAGCAGCTTGGTAGAAGGTCACGAGCAGTACTTC.